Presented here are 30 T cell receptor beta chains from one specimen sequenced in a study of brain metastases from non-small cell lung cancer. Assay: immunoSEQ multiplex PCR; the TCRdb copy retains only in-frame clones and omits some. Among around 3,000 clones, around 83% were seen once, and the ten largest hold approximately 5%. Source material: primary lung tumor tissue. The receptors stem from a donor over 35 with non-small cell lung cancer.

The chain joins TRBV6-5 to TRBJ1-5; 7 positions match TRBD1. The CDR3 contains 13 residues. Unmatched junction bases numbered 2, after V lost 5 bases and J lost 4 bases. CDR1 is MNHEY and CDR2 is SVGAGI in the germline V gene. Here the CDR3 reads CASSLGQNQPQHF. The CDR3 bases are TGTGCCAGCAGTCTGGGACAGAATCAGCCCCAGCATTTT.

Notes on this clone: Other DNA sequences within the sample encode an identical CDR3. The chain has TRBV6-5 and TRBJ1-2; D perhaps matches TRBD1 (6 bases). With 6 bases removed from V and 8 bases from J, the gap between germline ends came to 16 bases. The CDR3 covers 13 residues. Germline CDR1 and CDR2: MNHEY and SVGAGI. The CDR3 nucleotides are TGTGCCAGCAGCCGACAGGAGAACCGCGGCTACACCTTC. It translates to CASSRQENRGYTF.

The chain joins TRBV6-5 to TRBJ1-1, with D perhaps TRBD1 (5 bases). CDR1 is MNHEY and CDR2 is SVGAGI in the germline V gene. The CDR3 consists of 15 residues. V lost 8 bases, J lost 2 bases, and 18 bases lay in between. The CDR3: CASRRGRDPNTEAFF. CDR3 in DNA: TGTGCCAGCCGGAGGGGCCGGGACCCAAACACTGAAGCTTTCTTT.

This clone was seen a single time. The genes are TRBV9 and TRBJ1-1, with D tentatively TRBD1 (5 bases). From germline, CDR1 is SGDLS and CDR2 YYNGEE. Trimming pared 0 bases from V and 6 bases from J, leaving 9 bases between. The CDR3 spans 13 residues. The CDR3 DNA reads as TGTGCCAGCAGCGTAGGGGGGGAAGCTGAAGCTTTCTTT. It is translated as CASSVGGEAEAFF.

The chain's CDR3 is CASNDMPGPQHF. CDR3 coding DNA: TGTGCCAGCAACGACATGCCCGGGCCCCAGCATTTT. The chain is built from TRBV6-5 and TRBJ1-5, with D unresolved. The germline gives CDR1 MNHEY, CDR2 SVGAGI. Trimming cost V 7 bases and J 9 bases, with 13 bases left between them. The CDR3 is 12 amino acids.

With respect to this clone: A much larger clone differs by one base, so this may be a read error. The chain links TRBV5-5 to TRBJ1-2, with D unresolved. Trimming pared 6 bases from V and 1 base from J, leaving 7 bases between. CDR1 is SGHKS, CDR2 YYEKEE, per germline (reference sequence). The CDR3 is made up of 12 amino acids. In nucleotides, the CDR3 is TGTGCCAGCAACATAGATAACTATGGCTACACCTTC. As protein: CASNIDNYGYTF.

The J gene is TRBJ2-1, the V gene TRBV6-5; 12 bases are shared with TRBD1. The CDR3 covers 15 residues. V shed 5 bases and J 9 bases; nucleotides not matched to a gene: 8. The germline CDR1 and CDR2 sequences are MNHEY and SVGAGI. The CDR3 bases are TGTGCCAGCAGTCCCGGGACAGGGGGCTCGGGTGAGCAGTTCTTC. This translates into CASSPGTGGSGEQFF.

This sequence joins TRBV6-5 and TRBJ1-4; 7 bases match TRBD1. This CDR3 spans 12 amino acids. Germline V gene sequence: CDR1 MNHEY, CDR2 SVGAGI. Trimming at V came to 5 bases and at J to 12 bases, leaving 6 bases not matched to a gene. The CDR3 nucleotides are TGTGCCAGCAGTAGCACCGGGACAGAACTGTTTTTT. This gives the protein CASSSTGTELFF.

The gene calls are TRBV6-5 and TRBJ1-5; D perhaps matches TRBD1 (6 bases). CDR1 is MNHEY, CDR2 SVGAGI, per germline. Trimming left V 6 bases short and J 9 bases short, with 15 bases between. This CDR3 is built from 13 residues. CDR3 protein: CASSRDMGLPQHF. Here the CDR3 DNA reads TGTGCCAGCAGCAGGGACATGGGATTGCCCCAGCATTTT.

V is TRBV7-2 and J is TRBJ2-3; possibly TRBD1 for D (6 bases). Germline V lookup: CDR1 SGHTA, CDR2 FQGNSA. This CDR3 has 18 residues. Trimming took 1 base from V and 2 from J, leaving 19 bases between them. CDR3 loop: CTSSLGSFRTDLTDTQYF. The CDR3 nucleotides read TGTACCAGCAGCTTAGGCAGCTTCCGGACAGACCTCACAGATACGCAGTATTTT.

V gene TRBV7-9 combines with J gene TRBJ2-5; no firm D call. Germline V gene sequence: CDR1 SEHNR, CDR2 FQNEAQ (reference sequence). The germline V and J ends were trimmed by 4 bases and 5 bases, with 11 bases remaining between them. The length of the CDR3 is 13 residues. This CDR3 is CASSSAGRETQYF. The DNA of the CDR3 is TGTGCCAGCAGCTCCGCCGGCCGGGAGACCCAGTACTTC.

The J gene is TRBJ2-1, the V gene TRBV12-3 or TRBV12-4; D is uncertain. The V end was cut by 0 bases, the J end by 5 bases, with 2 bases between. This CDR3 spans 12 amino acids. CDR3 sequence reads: CASSLANNEQFF. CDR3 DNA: TGTGCCAGCAGTTTAGCAAACAATGAGCAGTTCTTC.

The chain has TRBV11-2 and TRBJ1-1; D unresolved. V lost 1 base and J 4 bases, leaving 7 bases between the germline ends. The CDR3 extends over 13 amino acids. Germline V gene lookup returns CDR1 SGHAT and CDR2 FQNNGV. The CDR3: CASSLAEATEAFF. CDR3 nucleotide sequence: TGTGCCAGCAGCTTAGCAGAAGCCACTGAAGCTTTCTTT.

CDR3 DNA sequence: TGTGCCATCAGTTCCACAGAATTCTATGGCTACACCTTC. It specifies CAISSTEFYGYTF. The chain joins TRBV10-3 to TRBJ1-2; unclear D gene. V was shortened by 5 bases and J by 4 bases, with 11 bases between the two germline ends. This CDR3 has 13 amino acids. Germline-derived CDR1 and CDR2 are ENHRY and SYGVKD.

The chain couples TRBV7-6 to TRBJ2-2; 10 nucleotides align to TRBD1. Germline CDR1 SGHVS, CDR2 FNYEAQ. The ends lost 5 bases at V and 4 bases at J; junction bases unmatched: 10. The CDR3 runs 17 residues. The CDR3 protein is CASSPRGQGSLTGELFF. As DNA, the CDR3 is TGTGCCAGCAGCCCACGGGGACAGGGGTCCCTCACCGGGGAGCTGTTTTTT.

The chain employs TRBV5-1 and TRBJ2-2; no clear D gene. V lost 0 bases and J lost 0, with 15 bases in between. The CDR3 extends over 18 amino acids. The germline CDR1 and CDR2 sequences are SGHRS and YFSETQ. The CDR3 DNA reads TGCGCCAGCAGCTTGGGCGATTTACAGCTCTCGAACACCGGGGAGCTGTTTTTT. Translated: CASSLGDLQLSNTGELFF.

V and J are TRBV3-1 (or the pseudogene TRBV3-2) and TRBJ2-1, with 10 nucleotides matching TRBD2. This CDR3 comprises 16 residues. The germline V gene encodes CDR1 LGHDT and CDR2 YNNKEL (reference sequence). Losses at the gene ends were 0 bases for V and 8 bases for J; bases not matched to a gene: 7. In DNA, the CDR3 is TGTGCCAGCAGCCAAGAAGCGGGAGGGCTCGTCCATGAGCAGTTCTTC. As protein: CASSQEAGGLVHEQFF.

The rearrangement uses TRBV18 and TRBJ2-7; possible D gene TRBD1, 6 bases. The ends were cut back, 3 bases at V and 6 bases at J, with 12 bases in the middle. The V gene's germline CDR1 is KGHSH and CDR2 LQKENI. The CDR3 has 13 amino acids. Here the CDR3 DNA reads TGTGCCAGCTCACCCCGGACAGAGGCCGAGCAGTACTTC. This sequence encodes CASSPRTEAEQYF.

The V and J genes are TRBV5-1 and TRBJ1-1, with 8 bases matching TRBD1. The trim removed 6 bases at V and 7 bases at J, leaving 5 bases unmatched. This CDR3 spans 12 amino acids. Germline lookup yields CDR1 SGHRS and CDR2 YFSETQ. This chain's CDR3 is CASKDRANEAFF. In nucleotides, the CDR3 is TGCGCCAGCAAGGACAGGGCAAATGAAGCTTTCTTT.

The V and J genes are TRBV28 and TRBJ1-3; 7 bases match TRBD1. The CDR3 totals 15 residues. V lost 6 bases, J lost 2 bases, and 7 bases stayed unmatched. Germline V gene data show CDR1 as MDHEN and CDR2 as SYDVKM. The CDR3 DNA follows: TGTGCCAGCAGCTCTCAGACAGGGACTGGAAACACCATATATTTT. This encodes CASSSQTGTGNTIYF. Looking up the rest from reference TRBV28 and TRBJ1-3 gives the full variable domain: DVKVTQSSRYLVKRTGEKVFLECVQDMDHENMFWYRQDPGLGLRLIYFSYDVKMKEKGDIPEGYSVSREKKERFSLILESASTNQTSMYLCASSSQTGTGNTIYFGEGSWLTVV.

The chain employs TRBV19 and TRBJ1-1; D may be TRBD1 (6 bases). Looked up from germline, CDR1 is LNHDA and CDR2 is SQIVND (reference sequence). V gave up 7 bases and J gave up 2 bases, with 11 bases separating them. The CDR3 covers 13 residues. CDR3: CASKGQSNTEAFF. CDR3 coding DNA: TGTGCCAGTAAAGGACAGTCAAACACTGAAGCTTTCTTT.

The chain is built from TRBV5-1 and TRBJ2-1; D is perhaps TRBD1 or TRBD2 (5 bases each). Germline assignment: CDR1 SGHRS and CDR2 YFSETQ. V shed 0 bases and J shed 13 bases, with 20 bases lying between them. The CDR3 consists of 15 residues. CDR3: CASSLVTGPYNKQFF. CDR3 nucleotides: TGCGCCAGCAGCTTGGTTACGGGACCCTACAATAAACAGTTCTTC. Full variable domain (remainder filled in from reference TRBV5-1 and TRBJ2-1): KAGVTQTPRYLIKTRGQQVTLSCSPISGHRSVSWYQQTPGQGLQFLFEYFSETQRNKGNFPGRFSGRQFSNSRSEMNVSTLELGDSALYLCASSLVTGPYNKQFFGPGTRLTVL.

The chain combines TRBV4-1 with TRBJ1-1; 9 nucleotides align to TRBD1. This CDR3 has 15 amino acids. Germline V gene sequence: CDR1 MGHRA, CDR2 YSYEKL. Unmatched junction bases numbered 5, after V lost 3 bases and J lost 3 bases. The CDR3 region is CASSHSRTGDTEAFF. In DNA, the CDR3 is TGCGCCAGCAGCCATTCCAGGACAGGGGACACTGAAGCTTTCTTT.

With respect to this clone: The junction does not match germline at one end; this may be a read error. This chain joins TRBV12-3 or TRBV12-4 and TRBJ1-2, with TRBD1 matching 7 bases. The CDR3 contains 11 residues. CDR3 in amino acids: CVSTRGQVFTF. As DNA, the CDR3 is TGTGTCAGCACCCGAGGACAGGTATTCACCTTC.

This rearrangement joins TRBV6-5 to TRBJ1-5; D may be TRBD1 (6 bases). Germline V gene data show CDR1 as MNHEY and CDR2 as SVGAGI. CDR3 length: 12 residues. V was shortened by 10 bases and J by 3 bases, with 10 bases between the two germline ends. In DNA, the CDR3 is TGTGCCATTCGGGGGCCCAATCAGCCCCAGCATTTT. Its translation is CAIRGPNQPQHF.

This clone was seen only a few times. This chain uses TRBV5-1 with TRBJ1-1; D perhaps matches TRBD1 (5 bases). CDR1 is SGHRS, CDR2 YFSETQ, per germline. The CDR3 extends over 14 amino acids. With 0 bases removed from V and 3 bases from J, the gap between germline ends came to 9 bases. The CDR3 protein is CASSLGGMDTEAFF. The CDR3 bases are TGCGCCAGCAGCTTGGGGGGCATGGACACTGAAGCTTTCTTT.

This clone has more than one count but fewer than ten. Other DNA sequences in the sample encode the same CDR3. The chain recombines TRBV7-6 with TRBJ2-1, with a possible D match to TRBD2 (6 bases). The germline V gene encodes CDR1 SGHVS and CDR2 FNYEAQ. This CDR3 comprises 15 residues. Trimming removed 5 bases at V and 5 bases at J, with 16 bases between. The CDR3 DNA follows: TGTGCCAGCAGCCTCGGCGGGGTGGGAAACAATGAGCAGTTCTTC. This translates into CASSLGGVGNNEQFF.

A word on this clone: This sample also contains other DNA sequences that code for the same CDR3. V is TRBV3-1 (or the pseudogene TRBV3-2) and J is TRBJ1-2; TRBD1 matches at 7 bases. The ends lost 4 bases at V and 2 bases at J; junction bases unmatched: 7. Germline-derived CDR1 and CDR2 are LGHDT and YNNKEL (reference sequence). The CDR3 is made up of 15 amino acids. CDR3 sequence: CASSPRGETNYGYTF. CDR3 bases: TGTGCCAGCAGCCCCAGGGGGGAGACGAACTATGGCTACACCTTC.

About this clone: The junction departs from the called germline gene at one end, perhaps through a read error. The CDR3 DNA sequence: TGTGCCAACAGCTTGTCACAGGGCTATGGCTACACCTTC. Translation gives CANSLSQGYGYTF. This chain joins TRBV11-2 and TRBJ1-2; possible D gene TRBD1, 6 bases. The CDR3 contains 13 residues. CDR1 and CDR2 from the germline V gene are SGHAT and FQNNGV.

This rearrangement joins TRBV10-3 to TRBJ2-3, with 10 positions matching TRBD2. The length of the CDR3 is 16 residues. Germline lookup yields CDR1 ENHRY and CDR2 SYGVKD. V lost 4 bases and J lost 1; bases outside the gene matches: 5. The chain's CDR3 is CAISVSGREGTDTQYF. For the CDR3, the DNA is TGTGCCATCAGTGTGAGCGGGAGGGAGGGCACAGATACGCAGTATTTT.